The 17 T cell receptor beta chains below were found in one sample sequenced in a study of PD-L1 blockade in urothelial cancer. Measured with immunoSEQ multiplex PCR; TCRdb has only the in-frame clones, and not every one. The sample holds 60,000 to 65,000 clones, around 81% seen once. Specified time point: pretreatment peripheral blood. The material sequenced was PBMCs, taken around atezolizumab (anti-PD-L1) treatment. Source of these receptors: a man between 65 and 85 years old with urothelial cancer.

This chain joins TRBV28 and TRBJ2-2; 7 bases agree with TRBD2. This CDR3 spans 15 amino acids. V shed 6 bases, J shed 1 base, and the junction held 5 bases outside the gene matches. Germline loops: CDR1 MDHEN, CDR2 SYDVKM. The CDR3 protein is CASSLSGVNTGELFF. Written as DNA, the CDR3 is TGTGCCAGCAGCTTAAGCGGGGTGAACACCGGGGAGCTGTTTTTT.

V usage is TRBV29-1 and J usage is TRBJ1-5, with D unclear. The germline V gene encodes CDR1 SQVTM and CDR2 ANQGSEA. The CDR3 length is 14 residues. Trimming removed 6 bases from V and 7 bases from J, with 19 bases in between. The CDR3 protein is CSVVDTTSGQPQHF. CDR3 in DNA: TGCAGCGTCGTTGACACAACGAGCGGGCAGCCCCAGCATTTT.

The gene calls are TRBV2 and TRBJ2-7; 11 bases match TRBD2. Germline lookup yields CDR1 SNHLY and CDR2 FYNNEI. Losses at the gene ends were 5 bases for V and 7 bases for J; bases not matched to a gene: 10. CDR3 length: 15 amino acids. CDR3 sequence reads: CASSPILAGVQEQYF. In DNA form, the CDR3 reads TGTGCCAGCAGTCCGATACTAGCGGGAGTGCAAGAGCAGTACTTC.

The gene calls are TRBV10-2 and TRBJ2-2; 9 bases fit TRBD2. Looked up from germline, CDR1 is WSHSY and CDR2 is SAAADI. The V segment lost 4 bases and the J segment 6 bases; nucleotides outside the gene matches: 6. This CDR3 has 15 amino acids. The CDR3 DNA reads TGCGCCAGCAGTGGTAGCGGGAGAGGGGCCGGGGAGCTGTTTTTT. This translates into CASSGSGRGAGELFF.

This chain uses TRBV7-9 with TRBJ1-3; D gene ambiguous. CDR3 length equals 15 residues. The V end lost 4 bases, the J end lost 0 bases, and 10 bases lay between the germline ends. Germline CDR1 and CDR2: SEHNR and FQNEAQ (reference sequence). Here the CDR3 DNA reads TGTGCCAGCAGCTCCCCGGGTATCTCTGGAAACACCATATATTTT. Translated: CASSSPGISGNTIYF.

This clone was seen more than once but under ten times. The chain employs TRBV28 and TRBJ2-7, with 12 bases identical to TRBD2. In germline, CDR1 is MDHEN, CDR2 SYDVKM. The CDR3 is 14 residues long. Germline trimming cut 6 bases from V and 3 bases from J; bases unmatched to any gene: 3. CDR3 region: CASRSLAGGYEQYF. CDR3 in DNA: TGTGCCAGCAGGTCACTAGCGGGAGGCTACGAGCAGTACTTC.

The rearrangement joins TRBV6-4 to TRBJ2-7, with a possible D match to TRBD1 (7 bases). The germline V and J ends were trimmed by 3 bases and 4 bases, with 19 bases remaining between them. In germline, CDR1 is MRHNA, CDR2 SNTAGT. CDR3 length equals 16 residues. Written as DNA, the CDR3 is TGTGCCAGCAGTGATCCCCTGGGCAGGGGGAGGTACGAGCAGTACTTC. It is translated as CASSDPLGRGRYEQYF.

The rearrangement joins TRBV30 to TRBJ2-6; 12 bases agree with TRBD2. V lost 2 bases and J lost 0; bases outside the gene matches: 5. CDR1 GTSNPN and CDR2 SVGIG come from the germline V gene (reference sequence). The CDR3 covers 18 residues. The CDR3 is CAWSPGLAGLSGANVLTF. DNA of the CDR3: TGTGCCTGGAGTCCGGGACTAGCGGGCCTCTCTGGGGCCAACGTCCTGACTTTC.

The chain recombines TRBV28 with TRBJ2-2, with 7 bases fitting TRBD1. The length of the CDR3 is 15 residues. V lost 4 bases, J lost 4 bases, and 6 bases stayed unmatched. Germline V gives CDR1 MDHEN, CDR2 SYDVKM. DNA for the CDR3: TGTGCCAGCAGTTCCTCCGGGACAGTCACCGGGGAGCTGTTTTTT. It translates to CASSSSGTVTGELFF.

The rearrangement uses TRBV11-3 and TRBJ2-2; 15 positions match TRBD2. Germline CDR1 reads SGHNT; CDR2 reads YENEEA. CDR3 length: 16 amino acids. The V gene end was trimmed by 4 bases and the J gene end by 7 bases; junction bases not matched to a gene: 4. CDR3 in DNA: TGTGCCAGCAGCTCAGGACTAGCGGGAGGGAACGGGGAGCTGTTTTTT. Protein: CASSSGLAGGNGELFF.

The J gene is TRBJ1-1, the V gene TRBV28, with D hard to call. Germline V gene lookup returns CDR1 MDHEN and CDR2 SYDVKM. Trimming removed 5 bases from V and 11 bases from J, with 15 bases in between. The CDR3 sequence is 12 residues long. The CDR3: CASSNFDFGAFF. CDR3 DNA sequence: TGTGCCAGCAGTAATTTCGACTTTGGCGCTTTCTTT.

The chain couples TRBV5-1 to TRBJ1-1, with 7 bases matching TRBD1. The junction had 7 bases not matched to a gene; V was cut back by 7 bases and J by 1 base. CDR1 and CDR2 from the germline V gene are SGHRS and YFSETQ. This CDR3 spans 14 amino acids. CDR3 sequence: CASGRGAGNTEAFF. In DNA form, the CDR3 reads TGCGCCAGCGGCAGGGGGGCGGGGAACACTGAAGCTTTCTTT.

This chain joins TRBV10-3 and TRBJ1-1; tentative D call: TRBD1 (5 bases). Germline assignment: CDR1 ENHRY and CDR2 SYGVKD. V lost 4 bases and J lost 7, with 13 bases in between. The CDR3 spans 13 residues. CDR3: CAISVKGEGEAFF. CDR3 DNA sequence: TGTGCCATCAGTGTAAAAGGGGAGGGTGAAGCTTTCTTT.

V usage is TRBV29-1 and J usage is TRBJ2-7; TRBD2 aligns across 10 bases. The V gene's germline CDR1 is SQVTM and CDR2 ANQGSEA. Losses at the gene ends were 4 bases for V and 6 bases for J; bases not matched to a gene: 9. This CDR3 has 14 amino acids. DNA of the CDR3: TGCAGCGTTGCCCATGACAGCGGGGGGGCCGAGCAGTACTTC. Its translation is CSVAHDSGGAEQYF.

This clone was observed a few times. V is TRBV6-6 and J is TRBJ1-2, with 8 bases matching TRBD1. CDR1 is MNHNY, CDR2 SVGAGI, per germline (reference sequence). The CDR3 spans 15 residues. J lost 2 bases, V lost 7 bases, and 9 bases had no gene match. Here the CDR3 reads CASTSTQGANYGYTF. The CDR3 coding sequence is TGTGCCAGCACAAGTACCCAGGGGGCCAACTATGGCTACACCTTC.

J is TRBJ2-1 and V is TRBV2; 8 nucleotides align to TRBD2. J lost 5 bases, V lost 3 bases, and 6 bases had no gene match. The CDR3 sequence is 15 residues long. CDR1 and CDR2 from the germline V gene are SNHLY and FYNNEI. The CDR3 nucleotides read TGTGCCAGCAGTGATTTAGTAGCGGGAAACAATGAGCAGTTCTTC. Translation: CASSDLVAGNNEQFF.

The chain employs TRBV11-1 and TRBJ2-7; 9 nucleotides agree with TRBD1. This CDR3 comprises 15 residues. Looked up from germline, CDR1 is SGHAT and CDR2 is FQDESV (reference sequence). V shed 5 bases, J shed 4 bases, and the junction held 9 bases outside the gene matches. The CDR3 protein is CASSRDRVSFYEQYF. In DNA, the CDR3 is TGTGCCAGCAGCCGGGACAGGGTAAGTTTTTACGAGCAGTACTTC.